Listed below are T cell receptor beta chains from one sample, sequenced in a study of chemoradiotherapy in HPV16-positive cancers. The method was immunoSEQ multiplex PCR; TCRdb's version includes in-frame clones alone and lacks a portion of them. Among about 800 clones listed, around 20% were seen once. The sample was collected from a patient who underwent chemoradiotherapy. These receptors came from a human donor with HPV-associated anogenital cancer. Both conserved end residues are part of each CDR3. The D gene is left open where the match is weak.

v_gene	d_gene	CDR3aa
TRBV25-1	.	CASSDLYGYTF
TRBV7-2	.	CAGSNRAGNSYNEQFF
TRBV15	TRBD1	CATGTDKNIQYF
TRBV30	.	CAWSIDSNQPQHF
TRBV5-6	.	CASSRRLGVDTQYF
TRBV5-8	.	CASSLGLTYNEQFF
TRBV7-6	TRBD2	CASSRLAGIDYEQYF
TRBV5-1	.	CASSLKGGYTF
TRBV11-2	.	CASSLELPYEQYF
TRBV7-2	TRBD1	CASSVDRGSRNEQYF
TRBV5-6	.	CASRPGGTQETQYF
TRBV29-1	.	CSVDPGPPGYTF
TRBV6-5	.	CASSLLGLGAEAFF
TRBV27	.	CASSSLGANEQFF
TRBV4-2	.	CASKLTGLLNEQFF